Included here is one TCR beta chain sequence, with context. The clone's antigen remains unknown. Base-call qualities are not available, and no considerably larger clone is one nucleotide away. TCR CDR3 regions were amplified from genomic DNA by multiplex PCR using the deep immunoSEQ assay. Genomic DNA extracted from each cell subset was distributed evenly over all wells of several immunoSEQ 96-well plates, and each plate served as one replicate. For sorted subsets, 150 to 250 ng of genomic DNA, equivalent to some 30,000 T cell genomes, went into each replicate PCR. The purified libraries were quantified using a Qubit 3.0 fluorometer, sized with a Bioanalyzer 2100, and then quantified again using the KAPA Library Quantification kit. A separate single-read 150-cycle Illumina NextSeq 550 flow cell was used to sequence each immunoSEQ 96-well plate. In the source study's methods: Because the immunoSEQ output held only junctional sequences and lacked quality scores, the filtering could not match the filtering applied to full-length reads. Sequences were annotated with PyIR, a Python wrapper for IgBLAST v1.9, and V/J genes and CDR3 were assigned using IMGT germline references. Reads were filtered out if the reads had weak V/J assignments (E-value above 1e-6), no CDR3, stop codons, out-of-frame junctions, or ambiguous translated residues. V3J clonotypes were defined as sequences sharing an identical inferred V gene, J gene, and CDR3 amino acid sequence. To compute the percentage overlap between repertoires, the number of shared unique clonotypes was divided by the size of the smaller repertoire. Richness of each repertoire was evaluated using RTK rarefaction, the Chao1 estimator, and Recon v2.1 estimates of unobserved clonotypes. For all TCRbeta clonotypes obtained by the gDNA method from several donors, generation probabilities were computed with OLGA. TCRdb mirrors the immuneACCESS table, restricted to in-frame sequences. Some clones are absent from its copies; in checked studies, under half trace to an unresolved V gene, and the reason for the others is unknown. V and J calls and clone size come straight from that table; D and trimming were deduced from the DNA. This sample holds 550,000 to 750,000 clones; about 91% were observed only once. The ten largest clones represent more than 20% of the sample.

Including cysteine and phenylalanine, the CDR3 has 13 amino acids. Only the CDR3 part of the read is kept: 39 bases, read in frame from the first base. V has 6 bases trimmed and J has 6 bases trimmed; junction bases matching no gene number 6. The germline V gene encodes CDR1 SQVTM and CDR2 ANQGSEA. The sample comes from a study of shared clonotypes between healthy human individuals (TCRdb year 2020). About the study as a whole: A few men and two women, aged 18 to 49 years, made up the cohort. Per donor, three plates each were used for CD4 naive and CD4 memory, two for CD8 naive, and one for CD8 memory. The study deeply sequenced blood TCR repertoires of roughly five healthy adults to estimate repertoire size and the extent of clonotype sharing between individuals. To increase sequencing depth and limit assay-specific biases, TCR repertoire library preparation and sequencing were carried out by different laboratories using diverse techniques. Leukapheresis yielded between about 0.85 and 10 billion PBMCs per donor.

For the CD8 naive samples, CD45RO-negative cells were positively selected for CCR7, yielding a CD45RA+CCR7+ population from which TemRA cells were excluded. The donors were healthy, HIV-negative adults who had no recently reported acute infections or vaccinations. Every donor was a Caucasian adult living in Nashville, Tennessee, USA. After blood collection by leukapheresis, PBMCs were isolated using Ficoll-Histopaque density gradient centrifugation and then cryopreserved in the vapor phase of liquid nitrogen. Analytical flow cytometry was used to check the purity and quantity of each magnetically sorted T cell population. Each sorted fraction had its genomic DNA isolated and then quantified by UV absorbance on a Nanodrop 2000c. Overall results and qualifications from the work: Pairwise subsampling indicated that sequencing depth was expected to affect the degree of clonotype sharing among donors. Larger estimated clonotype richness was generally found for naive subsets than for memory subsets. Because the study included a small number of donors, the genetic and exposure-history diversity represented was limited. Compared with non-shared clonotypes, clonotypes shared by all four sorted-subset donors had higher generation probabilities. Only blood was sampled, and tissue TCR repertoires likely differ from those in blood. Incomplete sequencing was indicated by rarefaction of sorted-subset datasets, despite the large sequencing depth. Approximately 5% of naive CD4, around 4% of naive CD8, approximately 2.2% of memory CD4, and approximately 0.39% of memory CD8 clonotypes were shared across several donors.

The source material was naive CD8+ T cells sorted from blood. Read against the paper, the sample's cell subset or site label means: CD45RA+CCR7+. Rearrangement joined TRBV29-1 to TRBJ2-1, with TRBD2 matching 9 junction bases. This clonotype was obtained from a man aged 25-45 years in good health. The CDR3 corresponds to CSVRREGPNEQFF. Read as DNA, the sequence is TGCAGCGTAAGGCGGGAGGGCCCCAATGAGCAGTTCTTC.